The clone carrying this T cell receptor (beta chain) appeared a few times. The antigen remains undetermined. The germline V gene encodes CDR1 SGHRS and CDR2 YFSETQ. V was clipped by 0 bases and J by 9 bases; unmatched bases: 0. The CDR3 is 13 amino acids. Amplified TCR beta CDR3 regions came from RNA transcripts. When the TCR CDR3 underwent first-round RT-PCR, the HTBI primer set was used. TCRdb reprocessed the multiplex PCR reads via MiXCR and lists one record per CDR3 protein. This sample has roughly 300,000 distinct CDR3 sequences; 21% occur once, and the top ten carry around 48%. The sample comes from a study of T cells in Graves' hyperthyroidism and ophthalmopathy. Graves' hyperthyroidism qualified as stable when ophthalmopathy did not progress within 18 months. Orbital computed tomography and thyroid ultrasound, together with serum TRAb and thyroxine and clinical symptoms, were used for diagnoses.

The study, taken as a whole, reports: Clonotypes that were expanded in thyroid above 0.001 mostly appeared in blood too. Ophthalmopathy was told apart from stable hyperthyroidism by a 13 V-J model.

Sequences were obtained from blood. The sequence was collected from a woman in her 50s with Graves' hyperthyroidism. The chain joins TRBV5-1 to TRBJ1-6; 7 bases are a match to TRBD1. The CDR3 loop reads CASSLDRGSPLHF. DNA for the CDR3: TGCGCCAGCAGCTTGGACAGGGGTTCACCCCTCCACTTT.